This TCR beta chain emerged from a study of cytomegalovirus exposure and HLA in healthy donors. This CDR3 comprises 14 residues. With 4 bases clipped from V and 1 base from J, the junction kept 3 bases outside the gene matches. Per germline, CDR1 SGHNT and CDR2 YYREEE (reference sequence). The primer mix had 60 Vbeta and 13 Jbeta primers. Libraries were prepared by immunoSEQ multiplex PCR; TCRdb keeps only in-frame clonotypes and omits some of them. The sample includes about 140,000 clones, more than 75% seen only once; the top ten take around 3%. Sequencing was done on a sample of PBMCs. The clonotype was recovered from a female donor in good health and CMV-seronegative. This sequence joins TRBV5-4 and TRBJ2-7; 9 bases align to TRBD1. CDR3 sequence reads: CASSRDRASYEQYF. In DNA form, the CDR3 reads TGTGCCAGCAGCCGGGACAGGGCATCCTACGAGCAGTACTTC. The whole variable domain, filled in from reference TRBV5-4 and TRBJ2-7, reads ETGVTQSPTHLIKTRGQQVTLRCSSQSGHNTVSWYQQALGQGPQFIFQYYREEENGRGNFPPRFSGLQFPNYSSELNVNALELDDSALYLCASSRDRASYEQYFGPGTRLTVT.